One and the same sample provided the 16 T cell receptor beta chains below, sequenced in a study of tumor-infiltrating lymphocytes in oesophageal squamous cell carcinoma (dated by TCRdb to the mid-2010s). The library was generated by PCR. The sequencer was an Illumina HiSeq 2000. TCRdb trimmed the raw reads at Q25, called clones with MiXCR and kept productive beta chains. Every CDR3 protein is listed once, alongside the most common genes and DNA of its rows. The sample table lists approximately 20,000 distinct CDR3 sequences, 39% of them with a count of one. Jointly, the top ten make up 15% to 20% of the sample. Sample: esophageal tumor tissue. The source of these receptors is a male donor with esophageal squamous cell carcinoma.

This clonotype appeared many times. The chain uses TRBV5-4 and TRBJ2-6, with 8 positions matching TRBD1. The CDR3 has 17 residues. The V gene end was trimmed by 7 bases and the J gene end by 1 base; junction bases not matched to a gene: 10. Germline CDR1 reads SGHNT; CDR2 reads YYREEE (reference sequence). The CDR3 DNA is TGTGCCAGCGGGACCCAGGGGGCGATATCTGGGGCCAACGTCCTGACTTTC. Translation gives CASGTQGAISGANVLTF.

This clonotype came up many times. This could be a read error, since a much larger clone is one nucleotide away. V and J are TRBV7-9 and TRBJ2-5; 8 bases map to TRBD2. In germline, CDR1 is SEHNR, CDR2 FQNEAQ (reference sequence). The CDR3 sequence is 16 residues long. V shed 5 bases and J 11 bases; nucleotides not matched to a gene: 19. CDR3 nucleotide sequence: TGTGCCAGCAGCACATTCAGGGCGGGAGGACTCAATGAGCAGTACTTC. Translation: CASSTFRAGGLNEQYF.

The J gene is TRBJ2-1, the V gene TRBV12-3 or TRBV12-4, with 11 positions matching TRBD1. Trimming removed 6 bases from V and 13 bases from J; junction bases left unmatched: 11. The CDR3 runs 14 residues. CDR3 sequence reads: CASSWDRGAETQFF. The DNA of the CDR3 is TGTGCCAGCAGCTGGGACAGGGGGGCGGAGACCCAGTTCTTC.

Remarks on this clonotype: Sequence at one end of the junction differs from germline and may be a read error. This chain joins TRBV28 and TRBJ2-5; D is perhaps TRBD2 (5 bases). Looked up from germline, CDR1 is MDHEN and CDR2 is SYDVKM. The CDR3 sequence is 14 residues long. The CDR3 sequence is CASSLTGSSYEQCF. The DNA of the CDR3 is TGTGCCAGCAGTTTGACTGGGAGCTCCTACGAGCAGTGCTTC.

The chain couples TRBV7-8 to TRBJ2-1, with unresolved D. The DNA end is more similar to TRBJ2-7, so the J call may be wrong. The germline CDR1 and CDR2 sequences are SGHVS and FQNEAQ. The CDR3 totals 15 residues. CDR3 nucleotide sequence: TGTGCCAGCAGCAACACTCGCGTCTCCTACAATGAGCAGTACTTC. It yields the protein CASSNTRVSYNEQYF.

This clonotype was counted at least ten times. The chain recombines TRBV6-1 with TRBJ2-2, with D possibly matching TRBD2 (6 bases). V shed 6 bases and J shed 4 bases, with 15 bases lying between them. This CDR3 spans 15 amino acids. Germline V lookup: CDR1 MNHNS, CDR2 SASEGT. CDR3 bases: TGTGCCAGCAGCCTCGGAGGGGCCAGCACCGGGGAGCTGTTTTTT. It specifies CASSLGGASTGELFF.

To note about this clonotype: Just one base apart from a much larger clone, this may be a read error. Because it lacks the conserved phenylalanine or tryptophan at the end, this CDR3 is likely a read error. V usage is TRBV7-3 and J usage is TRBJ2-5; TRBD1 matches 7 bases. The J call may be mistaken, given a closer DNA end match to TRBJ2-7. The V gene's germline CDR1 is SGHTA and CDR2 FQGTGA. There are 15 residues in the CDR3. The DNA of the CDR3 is TGTGCCAGCAGCCTGAATCCCGGGACAGCCTACGAGCAGTACTTA. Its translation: CASSLNPGTAYEQYL.

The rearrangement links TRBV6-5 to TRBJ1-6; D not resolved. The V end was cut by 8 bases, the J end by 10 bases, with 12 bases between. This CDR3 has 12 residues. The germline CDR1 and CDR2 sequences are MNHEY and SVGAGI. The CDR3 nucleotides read TGTGCCAGCCATTATGATTCGTCACCCCTCCACTTT. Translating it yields CASHYDSSPLHF.

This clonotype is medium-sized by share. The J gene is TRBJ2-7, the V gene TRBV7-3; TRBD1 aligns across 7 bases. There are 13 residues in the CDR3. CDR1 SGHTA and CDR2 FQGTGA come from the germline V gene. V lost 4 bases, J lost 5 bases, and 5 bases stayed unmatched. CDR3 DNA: TGTGCCAGCAGCTCGTACAGGGGCGACGAGCAGTACTTC. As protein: CASSSYRGDEQYF.

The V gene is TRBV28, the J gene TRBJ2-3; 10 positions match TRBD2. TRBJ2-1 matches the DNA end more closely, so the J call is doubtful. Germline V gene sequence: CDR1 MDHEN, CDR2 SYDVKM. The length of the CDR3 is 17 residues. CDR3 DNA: TGTGCCAGCAGTTTAGGGACTAGCGTATGGTCCTACAATGAGCAGTTCTTC. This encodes CASSLGTSVWSYNEQFF.

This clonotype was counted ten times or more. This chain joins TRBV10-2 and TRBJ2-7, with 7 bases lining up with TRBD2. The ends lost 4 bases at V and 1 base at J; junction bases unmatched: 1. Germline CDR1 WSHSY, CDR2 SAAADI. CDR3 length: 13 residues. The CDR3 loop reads CASSAGGSYEQYF. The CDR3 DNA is TGCGCCAGCAGTGCCGGGGGGTCCTACGAGCAGTACTTC.

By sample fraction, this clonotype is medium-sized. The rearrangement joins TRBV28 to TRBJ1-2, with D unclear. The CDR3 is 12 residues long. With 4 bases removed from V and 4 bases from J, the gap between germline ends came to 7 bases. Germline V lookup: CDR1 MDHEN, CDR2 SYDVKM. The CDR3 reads CASSSRVYGYTF. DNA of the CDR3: TGTGCCAGCAGTTCCCGGGTCTATGGCTACACCTTC.

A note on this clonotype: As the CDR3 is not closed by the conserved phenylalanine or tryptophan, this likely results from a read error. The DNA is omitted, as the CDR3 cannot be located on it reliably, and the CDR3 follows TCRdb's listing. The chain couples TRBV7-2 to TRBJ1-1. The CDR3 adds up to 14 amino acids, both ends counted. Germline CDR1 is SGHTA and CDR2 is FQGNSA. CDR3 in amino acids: CASSSTNYGYTFGP.

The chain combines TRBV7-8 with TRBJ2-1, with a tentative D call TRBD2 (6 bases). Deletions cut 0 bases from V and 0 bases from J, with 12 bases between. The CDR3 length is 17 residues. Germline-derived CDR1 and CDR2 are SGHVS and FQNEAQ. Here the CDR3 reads CASSLATSTVSYNEQFF. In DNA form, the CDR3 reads TGTGCCAGCAGCTTAGCGACTAGTACCGTCTCCTACAATGAGCAGTTCTTC.

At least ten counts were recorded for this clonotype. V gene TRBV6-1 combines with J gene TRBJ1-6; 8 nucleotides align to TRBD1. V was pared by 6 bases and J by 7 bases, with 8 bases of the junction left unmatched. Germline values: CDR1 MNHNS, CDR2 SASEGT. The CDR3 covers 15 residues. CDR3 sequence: CASSARTGRNSPLHF. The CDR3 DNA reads TGTGCCAGCAGCGCACGGACAGGGAGAAATTCACCCCTCCACTTT.

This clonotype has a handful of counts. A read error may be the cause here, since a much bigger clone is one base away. The CDR3 spells CASSWTGGWLWLHIRF. Here the CDR3 DNA reads TGTGCCAGCAGTTGGACAGGGGGATGGCTATGGCTACACATTCGGTTC. The rearrangement links TRBV7-4 to TRBJ2-6; TRBD1 matches at 10 bases. CDR3 length: 16 residues. Germline V gives CDR1 SGHVT, CDR2 SQSDAQ. Full variable domain (remainder filled in from reference TRBV7-4 and TRBJ2-6): GAGVSQSPRYKVAKRGRDVALRCDSISGHVTLYWYRQTLGQGSEVLTYSQSDAQRDKSGRPSGRFSAERPERSVSTLKIQRTEQGDSAVYLCASSWTGGWLWLHIRFGAGSRLTVL.